These 22 T cell receptor beta chains were sequenced from one sample in a study of shared clonotypes between healthy human individuals. The table came from immunoSEQ multiplex PCR; TCRdb's copy has only in-frame clones and leaves some out. The sample holds 2 million to 2.5 million clones, around 92% seen once. Specimen: naive CD4+ T cells from PBMCs. As for subset: CD45RA+ positively selected. These receptors originate from a man younger than 35 in good health. Some clones in this sample may be carry-over from other donors' samples.

The chain is built from TRBV6-6 and TRBJ2-7; 12 bases are a match to TRBD1. Germline V gene sequence: CDR1 MNHNY, CDR2 SVGAGI (reference sequence). With V trimmed by 5 bases and J by 6 bases, 8 bases remained unmatched. This CDR3 is 15 amino acids long. This CDR3 reads CASSNRDRGLGEQYF. Written as DNA, the CDR3 is TGTGCCAGCAGTAACCGGGACAGGGGGCTCGGCGAGCAGTACTTC.

This clone came up once. This chain connects TRBV29-1 to TRBJ2-1, with 13 bases that match TRBD2. Trimming took 5 bases from V and 8 from J; bases not matched to a gene: 9. This CDR3 is built from 15 residues. Germline V lookup: CDR1 SQVTM, CDR2 ANQGSEA. CDR3: CSVIETSGRRDEQFF. CDR3 nucleotides: TGCAGCGTTATTGAGACTAGCGGGAGGCGCGATGAGCAGTTCTTC.

The genes are TRBV5-6 and TRBJ2-3; D not certain. The CDR3 runs 15 residues. CDR1 and CDR2 (germline): SGHDT, YYEEEE. The germline V and J ends were trimmed by 3 bases and 2 bases, with 13 bases remaining between them. The CDR3 DNA sequence: TGTGCCAGCAGCTCTAAACGCGGCTTCACAGATACGCAGTATTTT. Its translation: CASSSKRGFTDTQYF.

This rearrangement joins TRBV11-2 to TRBJ2-7; a possible D gene is TRBD1 (6 bases). Germline V CDR1 and CDR2: SGHAT, FQNNGV. The germline V and J ends were trimmed by 5 bases and 7 bases, with 24 bases remaining between them. The CDR3 spans 16 residues. This CDR3 is CASSPYRQVKYIEQYF. CDR3 in DNA: TGTGCCAGCAGCCCCTACAGACAGGTAAAATACATTGAGCAGTACTTC. The full variable domain, with the rest looked up from reference TRBV11-2 and TRBJ2-7, is EAGVAQSPRYKIIEKRQSVAFWCNPISGHATLYWYQQILGQGPKLLIQFQNNGVVDDSQLPKDRFSAERLKGVDSTLKIQPAKLEDSAVYLCASSPYRQVKYIEQYFGPGTRLTVT.

The rearrangement links TRBV6-1 to TRBJ1-1; tentative D call: TRBD1 (5 bases). Germline CDR1 reads MNHNS; CDR2 reads SASEGT. V dropped 4 bases and J dropped 11 bases, with 23 bases sitting between them. The CDR3 length is 15 residues. The CDR3, as DNA: TGTGCCAGCAGTGCTCCCTCGGGACCGTTGGGAGCCGCTTTCTTT. Amino acid sequence: CASSAPSGPLGAAFF.

V gene TRBV5-1 combines with J gene TRBJ2-7; maybe TRBD2 (5 bases). CDR1 is SGHRS, CDR2 YFSETQ, per germline. This CDR3 region has 16 residues. Trimming shortened V by 3 bases and J by 3 bases, and 19 bases separated the two germline ends. CDR3 sequence: CASSSEAGRLIYEQYF. The CDR3 bases are TGCGCCAGCAGCTCCGAGGCGGGCCGTTTAATCTACGAGCAGTACTTC.

V usage is TRBV7-6 and J usage is TRBJ2-3, with 9 bases lining up with TRBD2. The CDR3 spans 16 residues. The V segment lost 1 base and the J segment 4 bases; nucleotides outside the gene matches: 6. Germline V gene sequence: CDR1 SGHVS, CDR2 FNYEAQ. The CDR3 loop is CASSLGVAGGSDTQYF. CDR3 sequence (DNA): TGTGCCAGCAGCTTAGGGGTGGCGGGAGGGTCAGATACGCAGTATTTT.

The rearrangement joins TRBV5-8 to TRBJ1-5; D not certain. The CDR3 extends over 13 amino acids. Between the trimmed V and J ends, which lost 5 bases and 0 bases, there was a span of 6 bases. Germline lookup yields CDR1 SGHTS and CDR2 YDEGEE. Here the CDR3 reads CASRFDSNQPQHF. In nucleotides, the CDR3 is TGTGCCAGCAGGTTCGATAGCAATCAGCCCCAGCATTTT.

J is TRBJ2-7 and V is TRBV9, with D perhaps matching TRBD2 (6 bases). V lost 4 bases to trimming and J lost 5 bases, with 16 bases between them. There are 14 residues in the CDR3. Germline V gene sequence: CDR1 SGDLS, CDR2 YYNGEE. The CDR3 bases are TGTGCCAGCAGCCCCCTCGGGAGTAGAGACGAGCAGTACTTC. Translated: CASSPLGSRDEQYF.

The gene calls are TRBV9 and TRBJ1-3; D is unresolved. The CDR3 extends over 17 amino acids. Trimming took off 1 base at V and 1 base at J, with 15 bases between the two ends. CDR1 is SGDLS, CDR2 YYNGEE, per germline. The DNA of the CDR3 is TGTGCCAGCAGCGTAAAGGGAGGACGAGGGTCTGGAAACACCATATATTTT. Protein product: CASSVKGGRGSGNTIYF.

The chain has TRBV7-3 and TRBJ2-4; D gene unclear. CDR1 is SGHTA, CDR2 FQGTGA, per germline. V shed 6 bases and J shed 6 bases, with 12 bases lying between them. This CDR3 is 13 amino acids long. The CDR3 DNA follows: TGTGCCAGCAGTCGCGATTCGGGAAACATTCAGTACTTC. This sequence encodes CASSRDSGNIQYF. Together with reference TRBV7-3 and TRBJ2-4, the CDR3 gives the full variable domain: GAGVSQTPSNKVTEKGKYVELRCDPISGHTALYWYRQSLGQGPEFLIYFQGTGAADDSGLPNDRFFAVRPEGSVSTLKIQRTERGDSAVYLCASSRDSGNIQYFGAGTRLSVL.

This chain's CDR3 is CASSPTRGDGYTF. As DNA, the CDR3 is TGTGCCAGCTCACCAACCCGGGGCGATGGCTACACCTTC. The J gene is TRBJ1-2, the V gene TRBV18, with D tentatively TRBD1 (5 bases). V was clipped by 2 bases and J by 6 bases, with 10 bases between them. CDR1 and CDR2 from the germline V gene are KGHSH and LQKENI. The length of the CDR3 is 13 residues.

In this sample, this clone turned up a few times. The rearrangement joins TRBV5-4 to TRBJ1-4, with 11 bases matching TRBD1. CDR3 size: 15 residues. V was clipped by 2 bases and J by 7 bases; unmatched bases: 4. The germline CDR1 and CDR2 sequences are SGHNT and YYREEE (reference sequence). As DNA, the CDR3 is TGTGCCAGCAGCTTAGCCGGGACAGGGGGTGAAAAACTGTTTTTT. It is translated as CASSLAGTGGEKLFF.

V is TRBV5-4 and J is TRBJ1-5; D is uncertain. Germline CDR1 is SGHNT and CDR2 is YYREEE (reference sequence). This CDR3 has 13 amino acids. Trimming removed 3 bases from V and 1 base from J, with 5 bases in between. The chain's CDR3 is CASSSYSNQPQHF. In DNA, the CDR3 is TGTGCCAGCAGCTCCTACAGCAATCAGCCCCAGCATTTT.

The V gene is TRBV18, the J gene TRBJ2-7; D is tentatively TRBD1 or TRBD2 (5 bases each). The CDR3 extends over 19 amino acids. The V gene's germline CDR1 is KGHSH and CDR2 LQKENI. V was clipped by 6 bases and J by 5 bases, with 32 bases between them. The CDR3 nucleotides are TGTGCCAGCTCCCTGACGTCCGGGACGAACTCTCCCCAACCCAACGAGCAGTACTTC. It is translated as CASSLTSGTNSPQPNEQYF.

This clone showed up just once. This chain joins TRBV19 and TRBJ2-1; D is possibly TRBD1 or TRBD2 (5 bases each). Trimming pared 3 bases from V and 8 bases from J, leaving 11 bases between. The CDR3 sequence is 13 residues long. In germline, CDR1 is LNHDA, CDR2 SQIVND (reference sequence). The CDR3 loop reads CASSIHGTYEQFF. The CDR3 DNA reads as TGTGCCAGTAGTATCCACGGGACGTATGAGCAGTTCTTC.

V is TRBV20-1 and J is TRBJ2-3; D is unresolved. This CDR3 is 10 amino acids long. Germline values: CDR1 DFQATT, CDR2 SNEGSKA (reference sequence). The V end was cut by 1 base, the J end by 10 bases, with 6 bases between. The CDR3 loop reads CSARGDAQYF. CDR3 coding DNA: TGCAGTGCTAGAGGTGACGCGCAGTATTTT.

Note on this clone: The sample contains more than one DNA sequence encoding this CDR3. The chain combines TRBV7-2 with TRBJ2-3; D not certain. Germline V CDR1 and CDR2: SGHTA, FQGNSA. Trimming took off 1 base at V and 0 bases at J, with 8 bases between the two ends. This CDR3 is 15 amino acids long. CDR3 coding DNA: TGTGCCAGCAGCTTAGACAGACCTAGCACAGATACGCAGTATTTT. Translating it yields CASSLDRPSTDTQYF.

The chain recombines TRBV11-2 with TRBJ2-1; 10 bases align to TRBD1. Trimming removed 2 bases from V and 9 bases from J; junction bases left unmatched: 4. CDR1 SGHAT and CDR2 FQNNGV come from the germline V gene. This CDR3 spans 14 amino acids. The CDR3 DNA follows: TGTGCCAGCAGCTTAAAGGGGACAGGGGCTGAGCAGTTCTTC. Protein product: CASSLKGTGAEQFF.

The chain links TRBV28 to TRBJ1-3; 7 bases match TRBD1. The CDR3 is 16 amino acids. Germline-derived CDR1 and CDR2 are MDHEN and SYDVKM. Trimming removed 2 bases from V and 4 bases from J; junction bases left unmatched: 8. CDR3 sequence reads: CASSLRGGQLGNTIYF. The CDR3 DNA follows: TGTGCCAGCAGTTTAAGGGGGGGACAGCTCGGAAACACCATATATTTT.

This clone is a singleton in its sample. The genes are TRBV14 and TRBJ2-5; a possible D gene is TRBD2 (5 bases). Trimming pared 4 bases from V and 4 bases from J, leaving 16 bases between. Germline V gene lookup returns CDR1 SGHDN and CDR2 FVKESK. The length of the CDR3 is 15 residues. In DNA form, the CDR3 reads TGTGCCAGCAGCCCCGGACTCTATGGAGGAGAGACCCAGTACTTC. It translates to CASSPGLYGGETQYF.

The chain links TRBV18 to TRBJ2-6; a possible D gene is TRBD1 (5 bases). Trimming removed 3 bases from V and 8 bases from J, with 11 bases in between. This CDR3 contains 14 residues. Germline loops: CDR1 KGHSH, CDR2 LQKENI. The DNA of the CDR3 is TGTGCCAGCTCACCGGAACAGGTCTCCAACGTCCTGACTTTC. Amino acids: CASSPEQVSNVLTF.